This T cell receptor (beta chain) stems from a study of the immune and genomic landscape of osteosarcoma (TCRdb year 2020). Context from the whole study: A total of more than 45 pediatric and adult patients with high-grade osteosarcoma made up the overall cohort, and the median age at diagnosis was approximately 25 years (range roughly 5-81). In the overall cohort, 45% to 65% of patients were male, and under 80% had localized disease at diagnosis. Three patients contributed a couple of samples from the same tumor site. The cohort was enriched for poor-risk disease, with roughly 73% showing unfavorable pathologic response to standard therapy and 65% to 70% deceased. TCR sequencing results were integrated with transcriptome, protein array and immunostaining data to characterize the osteosarcoma immunogenomic landscape. To define immunogenic potential, the study profiled osteosarcoma specimens using whole genome, RNA and T-cell receptor sequencing along with immunohistochemistry and reverse phase protein arrays. The goal of the study was to explain why immune checkpoint inhibitors show limited clinical activity in osteosarcoma. The paper as a whole reports these results and caveats: Higher TCR productive clonality was observed in the immune-hot C3 cluster than in the cold C1 cluster, although TCR productive clonality remained low overall. No statistical method determined sample size because osteosarcoma is rare and all possible samples were collected. Overall, productive TCR clonality was low, with an average of 0.09 and a maximum of 0.3, which suggests limited T-cell clonal expansion. Clonality benchmarks were derived from external normal skin and healthy peripheral blood data rather than from matched normal tissue. Five cases had a single hyperexpanded clone dominating the repertoire, and all had fewer than 100 T-cell clonotypes. Matched blood was collected from only a couple of patients, alongside the frozen tumor specimens.

The CDR3, from cysteine to phenylalanine, totals 15 residues. Of all the DNA, just the CDR3 is kept, 45 bases in frame from base 1. From a lookup of the germline V gene, CDR1 and CDR2 are MRHNA and SNTAGT. V and J are truncated by 0 bases and 2 bases respectively, leaving an intervening sequence of 5 bases. TCR beta chain CDR3 regions were immunosequenced with the ImmunoSEQ Assay (Adaptive Biotechnologies). The published analysis was carried out like this. TCRB rearrangements, read counts, read proportions and gene usage were exported through the ImmunoSEQ Analyzer platform. T-cell clonality was calculated on productive rearrangements as 1 minus Pielou's evenness. Clonal space homeostasis binned clonotypes as rare, small, medium, large or hyperexpanded (0.01 to 1 of the repertoire). TCR productive clonality was compared across immune clusters C1, C2 and C3 using the Wilcoxon rank sum test. Held by TCRdb, this immuneACCESS table contains in-frame sequences only and omits some clones. Under half of the omission traces to an unresolved V gene where checked; the cause of the rest is unknown. The V and J calls and clone size are taken from that table; D and trimming were inferred from the DNA. The sample table shows some 10,000 clones, and around 71% are seen once. The ten most abundant clones make up about 17% of the sample.

Specimens were post-treatment primary, local recurrence and metastasis tumors from poor-prognosis patients. Notes on this clone: Its antigen target is currently unknown. No much larger clone exists at a distance of one base, and base qualities are not known.

The origin of this receptor is a human donor with osteosarcoma. Here the chain combines TRBV6-4 and TRBJ2-6; the D segment cannot be called with confidence. Sequencing was carried out using osteosarcoma tumor tissue from the lung. The encoded CDR3 is CASSDSTTGANVLTF. The DNA sequence is given as TGTGCCAGCAGTGACTCGACAACTGGGGCCAACGTCCTGACTTTC.